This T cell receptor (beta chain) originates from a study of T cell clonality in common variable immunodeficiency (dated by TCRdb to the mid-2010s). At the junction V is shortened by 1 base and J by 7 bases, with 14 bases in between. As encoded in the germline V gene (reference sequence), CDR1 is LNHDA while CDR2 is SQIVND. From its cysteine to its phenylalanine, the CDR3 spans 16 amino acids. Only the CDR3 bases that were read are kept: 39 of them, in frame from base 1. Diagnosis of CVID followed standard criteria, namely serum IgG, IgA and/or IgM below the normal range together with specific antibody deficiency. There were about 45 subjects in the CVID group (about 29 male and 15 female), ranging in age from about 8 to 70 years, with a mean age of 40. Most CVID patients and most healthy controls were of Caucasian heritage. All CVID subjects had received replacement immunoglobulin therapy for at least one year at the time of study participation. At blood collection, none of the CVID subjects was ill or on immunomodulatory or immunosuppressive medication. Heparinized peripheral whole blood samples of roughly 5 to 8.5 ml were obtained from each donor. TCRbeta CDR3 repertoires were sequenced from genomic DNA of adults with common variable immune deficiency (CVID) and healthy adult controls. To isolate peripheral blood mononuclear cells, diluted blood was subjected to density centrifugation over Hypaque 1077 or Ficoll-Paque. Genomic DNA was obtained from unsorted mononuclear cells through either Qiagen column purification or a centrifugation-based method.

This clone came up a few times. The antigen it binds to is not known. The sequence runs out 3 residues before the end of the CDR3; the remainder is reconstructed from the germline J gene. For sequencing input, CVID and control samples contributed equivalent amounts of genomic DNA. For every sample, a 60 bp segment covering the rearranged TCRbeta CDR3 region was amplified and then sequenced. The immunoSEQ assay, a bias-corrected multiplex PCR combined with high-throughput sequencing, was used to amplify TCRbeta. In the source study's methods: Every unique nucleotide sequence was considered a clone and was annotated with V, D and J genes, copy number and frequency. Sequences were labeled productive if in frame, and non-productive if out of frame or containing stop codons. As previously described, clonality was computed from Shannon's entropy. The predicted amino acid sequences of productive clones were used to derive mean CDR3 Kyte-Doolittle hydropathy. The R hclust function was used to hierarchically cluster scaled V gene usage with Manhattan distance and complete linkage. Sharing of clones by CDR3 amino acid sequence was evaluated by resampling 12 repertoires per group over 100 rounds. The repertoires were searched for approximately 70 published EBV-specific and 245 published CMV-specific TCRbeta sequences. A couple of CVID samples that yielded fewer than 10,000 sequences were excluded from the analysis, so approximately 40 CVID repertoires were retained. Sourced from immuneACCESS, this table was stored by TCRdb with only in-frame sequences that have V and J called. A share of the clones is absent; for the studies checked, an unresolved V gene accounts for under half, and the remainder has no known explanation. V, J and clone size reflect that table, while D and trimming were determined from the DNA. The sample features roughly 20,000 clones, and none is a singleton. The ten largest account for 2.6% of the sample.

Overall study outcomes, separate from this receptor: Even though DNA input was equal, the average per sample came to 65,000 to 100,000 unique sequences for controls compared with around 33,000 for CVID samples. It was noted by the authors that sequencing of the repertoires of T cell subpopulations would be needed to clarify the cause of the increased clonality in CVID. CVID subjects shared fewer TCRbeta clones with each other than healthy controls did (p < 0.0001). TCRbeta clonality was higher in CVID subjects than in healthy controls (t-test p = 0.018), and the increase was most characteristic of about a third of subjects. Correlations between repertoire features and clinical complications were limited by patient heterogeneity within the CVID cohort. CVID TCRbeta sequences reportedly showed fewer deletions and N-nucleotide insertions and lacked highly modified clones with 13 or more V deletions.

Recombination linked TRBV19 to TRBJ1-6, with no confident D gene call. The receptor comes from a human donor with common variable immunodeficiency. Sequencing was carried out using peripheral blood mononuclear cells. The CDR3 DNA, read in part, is TGTGCCAGTAGTATAGCCCAACGAGGAGGGAATTCACCC. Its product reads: CASSIAQRGGNSP. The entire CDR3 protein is CASSIAQRGGNSPLHF.